These 8 T cell receptor beta chains originate from one sample sequenced in a study of T cells in women clearing cervical HPV infection. Profiled with immunoSEQ multiplex PCR; TCRdb holds only in-frame clones, not every one. The repertoire table contains 20,000 to 25,000 clones. The sequencing sample was made of blood buffy coat. These receptors were taken from a woman between 18 and 70 years old with a cervical HPV16 infection that either progressed to CIN3+ or cleared (not recorded which).

Regarding this clone: The read is 3 residues too short to cover the CDR3 end, so that end is filled in from the germline J gene. The V gene is TRBV18, the J gene TRBJ1-1; 9 bases are shared with TRBD1. Germline-derived CDR1 and CDR2 are KGHSH and LQKENI. The CDR3 has 14 residues. CDR3 amino acids: CASSLKKTGGYAFF. Partial CDR3 DNA: TGTGCCAGCTCACTCAAAAAGACAGGGGGTTAT.

To note about this clone: The read finishes 3 residues shy of the CDR3 end, and the germline J gene is used to complete it. This chain links TRBV2 with TRBJ1-1; D is unresolved. There are 11 residues in the CDR3. With 6 bases removed from V and 2 bases from J, the gap between germline ends came to 4 bases. Germline assignment: CDR1 SNHLY and CDR2 FYNNEI. The CDR3 is CASSINTEAFF. The covered CDR3 bases are TGTGCCAGCAGCATCAACACTGAA.

Points on this clone: The read finishes 3 residues shy of the CDR3 end, and the germline J gene is used to complete it. The chain employs TRBV11-2 and TRBJ2-2, with no clear D. Trimming stripped 4 bases from V and 1 base from J, with 4 bases between. This CDR3 contains 13 residues. Germline lookup yields CDR1 SGHAT and CDR2 FQNNGV. The part of the CDR3 DNA that was read is TGTGCCAGCAGCTCAGTGAACACCGGGGAG. It is translated as CASSSVNTGE. In full, the CDR3 is CASSSVNTGELFF.

With respect to this clone: The read comes to an end 3 residues before the CDR3 does, leaving the germline J gene to fill in the end. The chain employs TRBV5-4 and TRBJ1-1; the D is unclear. CDR1 and CDR2 from the germline V gene are SGHNT and YYREEE (reference sequence). The length of the CDR3 is 15 residues. Trimming removed 1 base at V and 4 bases at J, with 14 bases between. CDR3 protein: CASSLIGRGSTEAFF. The DNA read from the CDR3 is TGTGCCAGCAGCTTGATAGGCCGGGGTTCCACTGAA. Based on the CDR3 plus reference TRBV5-4 and TRBJ1-1, the full variable domain is ETGVTQSPTHLIKTRGQQVTLRCSSQSGHNTVSWYQQALGQGPQFIFQYYREEENGRGNFPPRFSGLQFPNYSSELNVNALELDDSALYLCASSLIGRGSTEAFFGQGTRLTVV.

On this clone: The CDR3 is cut off 3 residues early in the read; its end comes from the germline J gene. V gene TRBV5-1 combines with J gene TRBJ2-6, with D possibly being TRBD1 (5 bases). The CDR3 consists of 17 residues. With 0 bases removed from V and 0 bases from J, the gap between germline ends came to 10 bases. Germline CDR1 is SGHRS and CDR2 is YFSETQ. The part of the CDR3 DNA that was read is TGCGCCAGCAGCTTGGGGGGCGGTACCTCTGGGGCCAACGTC. Its translation: CASSLGGGTSGANV. The whole CDR3 sequence is CASSLGGGTSGANVLTF.

Details on this clone: The CDR3 end is not reached by the read, which stops 3 residues before it; the germline J gene fills it in. The chain links TRBV6-8 to TRBJ2-2; the match to TRBD2 covers 7 bases. After removal of 5 bases from V and 8 bases from J, the junction contained 17 bases not matched to a gene. CDR1 MNHGY and CDR2 SAAAGT come from the germline V gene. The CDR3 runs 17 residues. CDR3 DNA (partial): TGTGCCAGCAGTCCCGAGGCACTAGCGATTGTGTCTGGGGAG. This sequence encodes CASSPEALAIVSGE. The complete CDR3 protein is CASSPEALAIVSGELFF.

The sequenced part of the CDR3 DNA is TGTGCCAGCAGGAAAATAGTGCGGGACGAG. This sequence encodes CASRKIVRDE. In full, the CDR3 is CASRKIVRDEQYF. This sequence joins TRBV5-8 and TRBJ2-7, with D perhaps TRBD2 (5 bases). The read halts 3 residues ahead of the CDR3 end, with the missing end drawn from the germline J gene. The germline V gene encodes CDR1 SGHTS and CDR2 YDEGEE. The CDR3 consists of 13 residues. V gave up 5 bases and J gave up 5 bases, with 14 bases separating them.

Concerning this clone itself: The CDR3 end falls 3 residues outside the read, so it is completed with the germline J gene. The chain has TRBV7-9 and TRBJ2-7; tentative D call: TRBD2 (6 bases). From germline, CDR1 is SEHNR and CDR2 FQNEAQ (reference sequence). The V gene lost 2 bases and the J gene lost 3 bases, with 8 bases spanning the gap. The CDR3 has 13 amino acids. This CDR3 reads CASSLTTSYEQYF. The sequenced part of the CDR3 DNA is TGTGCCAGCAGCTTAACGACTAGCTACGAG.